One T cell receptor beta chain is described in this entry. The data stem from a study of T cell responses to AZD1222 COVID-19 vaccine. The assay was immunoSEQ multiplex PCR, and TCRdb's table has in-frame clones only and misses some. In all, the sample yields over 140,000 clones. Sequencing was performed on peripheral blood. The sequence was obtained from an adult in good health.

CDR3 DNA sequence: TGTGCCAGCAGCTTAGAGATTCAGAGCCGTGCTTTCTTT. Protein product: CASSLEIQSRAFF. V is TRBV7-9 and J is TRBJ1-1, with D hard to call. The germline gives CDR1 SEHNR, CDR2 FQNEAQ (reference sequence). The CDR3 runs 13 residues. V lost 1 base and J lost 11, with 14 bases in between.